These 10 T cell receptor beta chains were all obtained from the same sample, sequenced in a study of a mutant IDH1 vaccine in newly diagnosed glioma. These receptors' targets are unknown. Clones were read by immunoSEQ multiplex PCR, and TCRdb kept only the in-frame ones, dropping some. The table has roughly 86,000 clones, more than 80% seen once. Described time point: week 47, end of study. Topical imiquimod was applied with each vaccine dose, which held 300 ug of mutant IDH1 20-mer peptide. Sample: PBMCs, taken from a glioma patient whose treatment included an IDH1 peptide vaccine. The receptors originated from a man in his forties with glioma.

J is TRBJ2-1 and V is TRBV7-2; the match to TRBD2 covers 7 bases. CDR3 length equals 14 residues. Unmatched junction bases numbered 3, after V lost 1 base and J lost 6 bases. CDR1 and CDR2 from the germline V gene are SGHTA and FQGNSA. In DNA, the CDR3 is TGTGCCAGCAGCTTAGGCGGGGGAAGCAATGAGCAGTTCTTC. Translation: CASSLGGGSNEQFF.

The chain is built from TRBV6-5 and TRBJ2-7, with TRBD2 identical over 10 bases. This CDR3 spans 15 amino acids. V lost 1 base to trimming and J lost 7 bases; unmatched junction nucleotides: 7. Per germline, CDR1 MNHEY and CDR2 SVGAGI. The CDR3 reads CASSYWLAGAGEQYF. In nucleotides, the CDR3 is TGTGCCAGCAGTTACTGGCTAGCGGGGGCGGGGGAGCAGTACTTC.

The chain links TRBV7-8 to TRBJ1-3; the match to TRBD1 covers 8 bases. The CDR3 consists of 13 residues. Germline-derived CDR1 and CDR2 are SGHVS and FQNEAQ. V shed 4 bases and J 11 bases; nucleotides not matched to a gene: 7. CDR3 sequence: CASSSGQGPSIYF. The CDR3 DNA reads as TGTGCCAGCAGCTCAGGACAGGGTCCTTCCATATATTTT.

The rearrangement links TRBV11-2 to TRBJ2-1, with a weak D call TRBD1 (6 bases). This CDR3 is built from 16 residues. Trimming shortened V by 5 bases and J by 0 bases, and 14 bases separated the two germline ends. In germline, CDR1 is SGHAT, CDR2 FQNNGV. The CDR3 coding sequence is TGTGCCAGCAGCCCGCTCGGACAGATCTCCTACAATGAGCAGTTCTTC. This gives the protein CASSPLGQISYNEQFF.

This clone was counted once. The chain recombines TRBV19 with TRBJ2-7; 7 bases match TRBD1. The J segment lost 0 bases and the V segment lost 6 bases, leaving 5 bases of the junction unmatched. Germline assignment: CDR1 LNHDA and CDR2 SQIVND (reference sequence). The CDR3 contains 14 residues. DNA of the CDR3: TGTGCCAGTAGCGGGGACAGTTTCTCCTACGAGCAGTACTTC. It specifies CASSGDSFSYEQYF.

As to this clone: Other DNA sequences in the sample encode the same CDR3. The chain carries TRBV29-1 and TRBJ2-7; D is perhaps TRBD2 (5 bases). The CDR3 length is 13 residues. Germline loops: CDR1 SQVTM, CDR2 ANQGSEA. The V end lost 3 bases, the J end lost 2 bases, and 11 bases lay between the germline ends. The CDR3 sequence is CSVEDSSPYEQYF. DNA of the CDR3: TGCAGCGTTGAGGACTCCAGTCCCTACGAGCAGTACTTC.

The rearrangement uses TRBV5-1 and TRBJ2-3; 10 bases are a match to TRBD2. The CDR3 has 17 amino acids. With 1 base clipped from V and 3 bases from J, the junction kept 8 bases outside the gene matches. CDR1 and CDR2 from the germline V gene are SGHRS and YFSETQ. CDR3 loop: CASSLSTAGGPTDTQYF. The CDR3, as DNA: TGCGCCAGCAGCTTGAGCACAGCGGGGGGGCCAACAGATACGCAGTATTTT.

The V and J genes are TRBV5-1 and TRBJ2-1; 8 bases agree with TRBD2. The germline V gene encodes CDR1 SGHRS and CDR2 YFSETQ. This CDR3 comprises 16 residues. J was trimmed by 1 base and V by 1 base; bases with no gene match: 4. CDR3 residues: CASSLIGGRSYNEQFF. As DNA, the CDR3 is TGCGCCAGCAGCTTGATCGGCGGGAGGTCCTACAATGAGCAGTTCTTC.

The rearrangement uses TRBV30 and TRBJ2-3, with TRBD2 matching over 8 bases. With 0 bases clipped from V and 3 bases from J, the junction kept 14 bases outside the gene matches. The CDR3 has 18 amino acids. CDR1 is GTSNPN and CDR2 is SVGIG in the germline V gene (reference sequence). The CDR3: CAWSVRWGSGSETDTQYF. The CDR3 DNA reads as TGTGCCTGGAGTGTAAGGTGGGGGAGCGGGAGTGAAACAGATACGCAGTATTTT.

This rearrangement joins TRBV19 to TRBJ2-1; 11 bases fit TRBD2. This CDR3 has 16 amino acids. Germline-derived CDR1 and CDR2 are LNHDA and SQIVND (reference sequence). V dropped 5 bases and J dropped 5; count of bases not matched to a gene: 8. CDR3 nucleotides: TGTGCCAGTAGTCCTCTACTGACTAGCGGGGACAATGAGCAGTTCTTC. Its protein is CASSPLLTSGDNEQFF.